This TCR beta chain was sequenced for a study of chemoradiotherapy in HPV16-positive cancers. Overall study: Functional T-cell assays on a couple of HPV16-positive patients' cells defined candidate HPV-specific clones and common TCR motifs. Findings and caveats of the study: Candidate HPV-specific clones and E7-related TCR motifs grew in tumor during treatment. Better recurrence-free survival went with HPV-responsive T-cell expansion in HPV16-positive patients.

Clones were sequenced by immunoSEQ multiplex PCR, and TCRdb holds only the in-frame ones, with some missing. The sample yields about 66,000 clones, 88% seen once. With respect to this clone: Its specificity is not known.

Germline V CDR1 and CDR2: SEHNR, FQNEAQ (reference sequence). This CDR3 comprises 14 residues. V shed 1 base and J shed 0 bases, with 5 bases lying between them. Over chemoradiotherapy, repertoires were sampled more than once. The origin of this receptor is a human donor with HPV-associated anogenital cancer. This chain links TRBV7-9 with TRBJ2-3; possibly TRBD1 or TRBD2 for D (5 bases each). The starting material was blood, obtained from a patient who underwent chemoradiotherapy. The CDR3 DNA is TGTGCCAGCAGCTTAGGGGACAGCACAGATACGCAGTATTTT. It yields the protein CASSLGDSTDTQYF.